Sequencing of this T cell receptor beta chain was carried out in a study of blood T cell repertoires in COVID-19. Study information: COVID-19 samples collected from the United States, Italy and Spain covered acute and convalescent phases.

As processed by the authors: Quantification of nucleated cells was approximated via reference gene primer amplification. Sequencing used immunoSEQ multiplex PCR; TCRdb keeps in-frame clones, though not all of them. From that table come the V and J calls and clone size; the DNA was used to work out D and trimming. The sample records about 68,000 clones, approximately 81% being singletons. The V gene's germline CDR1 is SGDLS and CDR2 YYNGEE. The length of the CDR3 is 15 residues. V was shortened by 1 base and J by 1 base, with 11 bases between the two germline ends. The V call is TRBV9, the J call TRBJ2-5; TRBD1 might be the D (6 bases). Sequencing input: peripheral blood. The sequence came from a man aged 45-65 years with active COVID-19. This CDR3 reads CASSVLGTLQETQYF. The CDR3 nucleotides are TGTGCCAGCAGCGTACTCGGGACACTCCAAGAGACCCAGTACTTC.